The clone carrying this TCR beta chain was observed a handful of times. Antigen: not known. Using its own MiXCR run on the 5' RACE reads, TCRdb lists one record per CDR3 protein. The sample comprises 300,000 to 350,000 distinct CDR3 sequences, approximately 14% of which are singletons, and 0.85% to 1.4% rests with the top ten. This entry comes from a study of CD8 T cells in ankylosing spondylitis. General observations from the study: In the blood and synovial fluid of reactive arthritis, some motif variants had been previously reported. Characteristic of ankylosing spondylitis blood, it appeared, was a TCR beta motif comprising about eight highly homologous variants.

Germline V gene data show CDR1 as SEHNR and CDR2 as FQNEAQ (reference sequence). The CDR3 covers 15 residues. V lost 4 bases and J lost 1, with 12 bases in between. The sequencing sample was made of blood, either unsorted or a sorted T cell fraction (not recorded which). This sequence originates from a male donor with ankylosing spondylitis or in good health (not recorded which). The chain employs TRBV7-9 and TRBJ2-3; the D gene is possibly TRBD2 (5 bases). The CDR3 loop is CASSSRGEGTDTQYF. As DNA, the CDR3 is TGTGCCAGCAGCTCCCGGGGTGAAGGCACAGATACGCAGTATTTT.